The T cell receptor beta chain described here comes from a study of blood T cell repertoires in COVID-19. J gave up 5 bases and V 0 bases, and 4 bases lay outside the gene matches. CDR1 and CDR2 (germline): MRHNA, SNTAGT. The CDR3 loop spans 15 amino acids. Repertoires were generated with immunoSEQ multiplex PCR, while TCRdb's copy carries only in-frame clones and drops some. The repertoire includes fewer than 200,000 clones, about 90% of them detected once, and 1.2% sits in the top ten. This TCR was recovered from a human donor with acute COVID-19. The donor label of this sample is uncertain. The sample consisted of PBMCs or T cells enriched from blood (not recorded which). The chain carries TRBV6-4 and TRBJ2-1; 7 bases fit TRBD2. As DNA, the CDR3 is TGTGCCAGCAGTGACTCGAGCGGGGCCCACAATGAGCAGTTCTTC. It yields the protein CASSDSSGAHNEQFF.